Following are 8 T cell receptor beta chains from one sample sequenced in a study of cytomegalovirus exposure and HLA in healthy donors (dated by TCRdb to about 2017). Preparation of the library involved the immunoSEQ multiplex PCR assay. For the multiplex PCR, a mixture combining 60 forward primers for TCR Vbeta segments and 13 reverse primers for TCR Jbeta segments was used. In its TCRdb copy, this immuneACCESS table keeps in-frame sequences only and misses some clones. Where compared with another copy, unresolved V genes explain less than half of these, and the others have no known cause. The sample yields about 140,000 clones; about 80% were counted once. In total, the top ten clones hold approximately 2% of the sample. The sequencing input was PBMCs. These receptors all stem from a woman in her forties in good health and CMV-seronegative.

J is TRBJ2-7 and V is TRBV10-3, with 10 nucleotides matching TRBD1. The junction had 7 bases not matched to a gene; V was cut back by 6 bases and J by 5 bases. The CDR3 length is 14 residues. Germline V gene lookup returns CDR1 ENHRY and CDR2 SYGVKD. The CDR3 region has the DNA TGTGCCATCAGCGGAAGGGGGACAGGGGACGAGCAGTACTTC. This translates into CAISGRGTGDEQYF.

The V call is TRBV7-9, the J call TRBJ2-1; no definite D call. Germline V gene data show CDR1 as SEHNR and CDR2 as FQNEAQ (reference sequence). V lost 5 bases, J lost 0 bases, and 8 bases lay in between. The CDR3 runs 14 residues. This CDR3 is CASSPGPSYNEQFF. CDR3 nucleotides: TGTGCCAGCAGCCCAGGCCCCTCCTACAATGAGCAGTTCTTC.

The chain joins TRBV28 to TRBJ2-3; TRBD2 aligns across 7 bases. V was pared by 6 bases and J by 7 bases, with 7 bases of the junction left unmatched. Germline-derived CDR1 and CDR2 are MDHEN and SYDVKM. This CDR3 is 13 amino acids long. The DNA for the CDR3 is TGTGCCAGCAGATCCCCGACTAGCCATACGCAGTATTTT. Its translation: CASRSPTSHTQYF.

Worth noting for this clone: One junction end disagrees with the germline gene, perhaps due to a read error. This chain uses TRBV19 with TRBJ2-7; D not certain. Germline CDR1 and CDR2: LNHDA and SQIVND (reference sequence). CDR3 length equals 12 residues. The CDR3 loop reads CASSIIQDYESF. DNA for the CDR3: TGTGCCAGTAGTATAATTCAGGATTACGAATCATTC. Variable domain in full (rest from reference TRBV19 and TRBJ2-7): DGGITQSPKYLFRKEGQNVTLSCEQNLNHDAMYWYRQDPGQGLRLIYYSQIVNDFQKGDIAEGYSVSREKKESFPLTVTSAQKNPTAFYLCASSIIQDYESFGPGTRLTVT.

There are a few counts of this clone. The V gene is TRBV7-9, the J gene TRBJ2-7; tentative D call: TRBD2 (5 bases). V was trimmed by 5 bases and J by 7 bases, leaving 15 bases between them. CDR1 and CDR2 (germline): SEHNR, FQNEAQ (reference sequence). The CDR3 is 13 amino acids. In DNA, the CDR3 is TGTGCCAGCAGCCCGCCCTTAGAGGGAGAGCAGTACTTC. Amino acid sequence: CASSPPLEGEQYF.

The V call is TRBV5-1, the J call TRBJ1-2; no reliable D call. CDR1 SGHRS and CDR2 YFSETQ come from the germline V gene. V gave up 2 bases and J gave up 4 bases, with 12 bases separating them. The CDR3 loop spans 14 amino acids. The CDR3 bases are TGCGCCAGCAGCTTATCCGCCGCGGCCTATGGCTACACCTTC. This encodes CASSLSAAAYGYTF.

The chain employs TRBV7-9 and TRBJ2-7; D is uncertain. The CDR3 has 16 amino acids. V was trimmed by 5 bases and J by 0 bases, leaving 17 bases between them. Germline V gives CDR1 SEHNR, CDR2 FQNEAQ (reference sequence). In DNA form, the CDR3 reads TGTGCCAGCAGCCCCCCCCAGACACCCAACTCCTACGAGCAGTACTTC. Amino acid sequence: CASSPPQTPNSYEQYF.

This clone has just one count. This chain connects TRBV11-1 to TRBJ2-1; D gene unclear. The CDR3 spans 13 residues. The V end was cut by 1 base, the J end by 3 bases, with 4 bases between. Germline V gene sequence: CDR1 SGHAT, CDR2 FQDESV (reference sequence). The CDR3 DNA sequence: TGTGCCAGCAGCTTAGGCGGCTACAATGAGCAGTTCTTC. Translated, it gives CASSLGGYNEQFF.